Following are 9 T cell receptor beta chains from one sample sequenced in a study of blood T cell repertoires in COVID-19. Assay: immunoSEQ multiplex PCR; the TCRdb copy retains only in-frame clones and omits some. The sample carries under 400,000 clones, 89% recorded once. Sequencing input: peripheral blood. These receptors were obtained from an older woman with COVID-19, enrolled during active disease.

The CDR3 DNA reads as TGCGCCAGCAGGGTCGTTGGGGAGGATGAGCAGTTCTTC. Translated, it gives CASRVVGEDEQFF. This sequence joins TRBV5-1 and TRBJ2-1; D possibly corresponds to TRBD2 (6 bases). Trimming removed 5 bases from V and 8 bases from J, with 14 bases in between. This CDR3 is 13 amino acids long. CDR1 is SGHRS and CDR2 is YFSETQ in the germline V gene.

The chain combines TRBV18 with TRBJ1-5; 8 nucleotides line up with TRBD1. The ends lost 4 bases at V and 6 bases at J; junction bases unmatched: 11. CDR1 KGHSH and CDR2 LQKENI come from the germline V gene. The CDR3 extends over 16 amino acids. CDR3: CASSRGGQGGGQPQHF. In DNA, the CDR3 is TGTGCCAGCTCACGGGGTGGACAGGGCGGCGGTCAGCCCCAGCATTTT.

The rearrangement uses TRBV27 and TRBJ1-5; D remains unclear. Trimming pared 8 bases from V and 1 base from J, leaving 9 bases between. The CDR3 consists of 13 residues. Germline CDR1 reads MNHEY; CDR2 reads SMNVEV (reference sequence). The CDR3 sequence is CASGPSSNQPQHF. The CDR3 DNA follows: TGTGCCAGCGGGCCCTCAAGCAATCAGCCCCAGCATTTT.

The chain recombines TRBV6-5 with TRBJ2-2, with TRBD1 matching 12 bases. V dropped 8 bases and J dropped 5; count of bases not matched to a gene: 6. This CDR3 contains 15 residues. CDR1 and CDR2 (germline): MNHEY, SVGAGI. The CDR3 reads CASAGGQGATGELFF. The CDR3 DNA sequence: TGTGCCAGCGCTGGGGGACAGGGGGCGACCGGGGAGCTGTTTTTT.

CDR3 sequence: CASSQGVSGQGYNEQFF. CDR3 bases: TGTGCCAGCAGCCAAGGCGTGAGTGGACAGGGGTACAATGAGCAGTTCTTC. This chain links TRBV3-1 (or the pseudogene TRBV3-2) with TRBJ2-1; TRBD1 matches at 9 bases. CDR3 length: 17 amino acids. V shed 1 base and J 4 bases; nucleotides not matched to a gene: 8. CDR1 is LGHDT, CDR2 YNNKEL, per germline (reference sequence).

The V gene is TRBV11-3, the J gene TRBJ1-2; tentative D call: TRBD1 (6 bases). The germline V gene has CDR1 SGHNT and CDR2 YENEEA. The CDR3 sequence is 17 residues long. Between the trimmed V and J ends, which lost 2 bases and 0 bases, there was a span of 16 bases. CDR3 DNA sequence: TGTGCCAGCAGCTTAATAGGCAGGGGACTACCTAACTATGGCTACACCTTC. Translation gives CASSLIGRGLPNYGYTF.

This clone was seen once. This chain connects TRBV5-1 to TRBJ1-4; no clear D gene. Germline assignment: CDR1 SGHRS and CDR2 YFSETQ. The CDR3 length is 15 residues. V lost 0 bases and J 6 bases, leaving 12 bases between the germline ends. The CDR3 bases are TGCGCCAGCAGCTTGGGACTGATTATCGATGAAAAACTGTTTTTT. Its translation: CASSLGLIIDEKLFF.

A remark on this clone: The junction shows a germline mismatch at one end, possibly a read error. This chain joins TRBV7-9 and TRBJ1-1, with D possibly TRBD1 on 6 matching bases. The CDR3 length is 13 residues. The germline gives CDR1 SEHNR, CDR2 FQNEAQ (reference sequence). The CDR3 protein is CASSTGLNTAAFF. In DNA, the CDR3 is TGTGCCAGCAGCACAGGGCTGAACACTGCAGCTTTCTTT. Drawing the rest from reference TRBV7-9 and TRBJ1-1, the complete variable domain is DTGVSQNPRHKITKRGQNVTFRCDPISEHNRLYWYRQTLGQGPEFLTYFQNEAQLEKSRLLSDRFSAERPKGSFSTLEIQRTEQGDSAMYLCASSTGLNTAAFFGQGTRLTVV.

This chain links TRBV28 with TRBJ1-4; TRBD1 might be the D (5 bases). The CDR3 extends over 19 amino acids. The germline gives CDR1 MDHEN, CDR2 SYDVKM. V lost 7 bases and J 0 bases, leaving 24 bases between the germline ends. Here the CDR3 reads CASTSDPRTKSATNEKLFF. CDR3 DNA: TGTGCCAGCACCTCAGACCCCCGGACAAAGAGTGCAACTAATGAAAAACTGTTTTTT.